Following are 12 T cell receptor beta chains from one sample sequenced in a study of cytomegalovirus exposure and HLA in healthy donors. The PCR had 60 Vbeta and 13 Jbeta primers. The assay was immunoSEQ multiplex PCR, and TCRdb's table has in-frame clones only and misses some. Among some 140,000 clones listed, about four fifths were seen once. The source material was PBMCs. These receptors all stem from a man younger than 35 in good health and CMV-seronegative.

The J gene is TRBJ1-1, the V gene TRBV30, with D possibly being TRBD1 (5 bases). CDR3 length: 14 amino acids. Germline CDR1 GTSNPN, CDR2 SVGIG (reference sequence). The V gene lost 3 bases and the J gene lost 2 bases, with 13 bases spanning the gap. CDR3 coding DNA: TGTGCCTGGAGCCCGGGACTCCTAAACACTGAAGCTTTCTTT. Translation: CAWSPGLLNTEAFF.

The CDR3 region is CASSLDQWDRGGGYTF. CDR3 sequence (DNA): TGTGCCAGCAGCTTGGACCAATGGGACAGGGGGGGTGGCTACACCTTC. The rearrangement links TRBV5-5 to TRBJ1-2, with 11 bases fitting TRBD1. Germline loops: CDR1 SGHKS, CDR2 YYEKEE (reference sequence). There are 16 residues in the CDR3. Trimming took 0 bases from V and 7 from J; bases not matched to a gene: 8.

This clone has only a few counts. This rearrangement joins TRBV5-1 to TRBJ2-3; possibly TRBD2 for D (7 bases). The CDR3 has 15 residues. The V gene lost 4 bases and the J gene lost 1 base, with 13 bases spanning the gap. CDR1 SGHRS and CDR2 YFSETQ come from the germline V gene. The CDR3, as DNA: TGCGCCAGCAGCAATCTGCGGGGGCGCACAGATACGCAGTATTTT. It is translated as CASSNLRGRTDTQYF.

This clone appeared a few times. CDR3 region: CASSQVGGTFEQFF. CDR3 sequence (DNA): TGTGCCAGCTCTCAAGTGGGGGGGACCTTTGAGCAGTTCTTC. The gene calls are TRBV18 and TRBJ2-1; 7 bases map to TRBD2. CDR3 length: 14 amino acids. The V segment lost 6 bases and the J segment 9 bases; nucleotides outside the gene matches: 11. Germline V lookup: CDR1 KGHSH, CDR2 LQKENI.

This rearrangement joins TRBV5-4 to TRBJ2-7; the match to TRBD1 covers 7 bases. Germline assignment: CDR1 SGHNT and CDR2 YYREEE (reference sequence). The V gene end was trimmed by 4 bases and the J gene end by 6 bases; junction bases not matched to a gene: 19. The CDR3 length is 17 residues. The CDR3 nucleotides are TGTGCCAGCAGCCCGCAACAGTCCGGGACAGCCCGGCGCGAGCAGTACTTC. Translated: CASSPQQSGTARREQYF.

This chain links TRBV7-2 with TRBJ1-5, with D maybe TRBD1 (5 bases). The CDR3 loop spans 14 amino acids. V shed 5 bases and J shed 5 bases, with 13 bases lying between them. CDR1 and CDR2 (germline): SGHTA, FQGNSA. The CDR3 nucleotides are TGTGCCAGCAGCGACAGTTACTGGGATCAGCCCCAGCATTTT. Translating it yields CASSDSYWDQPQHF.

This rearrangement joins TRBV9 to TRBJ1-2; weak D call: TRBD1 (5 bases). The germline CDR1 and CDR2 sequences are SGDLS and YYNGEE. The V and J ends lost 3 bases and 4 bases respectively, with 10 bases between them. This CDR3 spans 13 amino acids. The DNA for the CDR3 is TGTGCCAGCAGCGCCAGGGATGGCTATGGCTACACCTTC. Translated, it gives CASSARDGYGYTF.

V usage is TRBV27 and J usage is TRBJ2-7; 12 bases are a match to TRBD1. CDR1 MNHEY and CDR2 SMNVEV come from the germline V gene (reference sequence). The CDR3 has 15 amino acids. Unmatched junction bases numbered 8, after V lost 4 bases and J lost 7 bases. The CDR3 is CASSYQGQGAGEQYF. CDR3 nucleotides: TGTGCCAGCAGTTACCAGGGACAGGGGGCGGGAGAGCAGTACTTC.

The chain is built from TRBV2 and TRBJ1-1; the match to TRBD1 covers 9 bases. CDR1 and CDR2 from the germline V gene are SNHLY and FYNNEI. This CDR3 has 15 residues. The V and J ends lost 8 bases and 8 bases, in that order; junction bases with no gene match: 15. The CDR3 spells CASRLQGAEGREAFF. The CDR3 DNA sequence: TGTGCCAGCCGACTACAGGGGGCCGAGGGGCGGGAAGCTTTCTTT.

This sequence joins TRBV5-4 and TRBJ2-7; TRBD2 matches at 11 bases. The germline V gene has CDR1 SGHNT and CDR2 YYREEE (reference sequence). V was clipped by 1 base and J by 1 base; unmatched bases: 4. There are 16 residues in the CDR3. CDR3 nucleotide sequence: TGTGCCAGCAGCTTGCGACTAGCGGGGCAGTCCTACGAGCAGTACTTC. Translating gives CASSLRLAGQSYEQYF.

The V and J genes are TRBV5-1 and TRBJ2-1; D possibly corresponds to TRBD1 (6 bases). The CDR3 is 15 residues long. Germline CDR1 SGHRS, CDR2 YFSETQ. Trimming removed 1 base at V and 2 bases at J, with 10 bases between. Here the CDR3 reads CASSLFQGTYNEQFF. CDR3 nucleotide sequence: TGCGCCAGCAGCTTGTTCCAGGGGACCTACAATGAGCAGTTCTTC. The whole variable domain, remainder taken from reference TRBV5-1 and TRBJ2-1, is KAGVTQTPRYLIKTRGQQVTLSCSPISGHRSVSWYQQTPGQGLQFLFEYFSETQRNKGNFPGRFSGRQFSNSRSEMNVSTLELGDSALYLCASSLFQGTYNEQFFGPGTRLTVL.

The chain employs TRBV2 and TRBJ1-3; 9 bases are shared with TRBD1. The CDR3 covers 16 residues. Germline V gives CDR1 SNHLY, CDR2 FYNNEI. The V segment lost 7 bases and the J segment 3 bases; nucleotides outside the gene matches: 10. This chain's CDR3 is CASTGTTGGFGNTIYF. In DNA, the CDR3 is TGTGCCAGCACCGGAACGACAGGGGGTTTTGGAAACACCATATATTTT. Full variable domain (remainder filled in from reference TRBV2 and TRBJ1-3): EPEVTQTPSHQVTQMGQEVILRCVPISNHLYFYWYRQILGQKVEFLVSFYNNEISEKSEIFDDQFSVERPDGSNFTLKIRSTKLEDSAMYFCASTGTTGGFGNTIYFGEGSWLTVV.